This T cell receptor beta chain was sequenced during a study of Ad26.COV2.S vaccination and SARS-CoV-2 variants. TCRdb's copy holds only in-frame clones and misses some; the assay was immunoSEQ multiplex PCR. Of 330,000 or so clones listed, 75% to 90% are singletons. The CDR3 runs to 13 residues. CDR1 is MDHEN, CDR2 SYDVKM, per germline. The V end was cut by 5 bases, the J end by 11 bases, with 15 bases between. Treatment noted: some 19 received Ad26.COV2.S at low or high dose, single or two shots; about five received placebo; per-sample allocation not given. Sampling happened 63 days after the first vaccine or placebo injection. This person who donated was an adult of 18-55 years in Boston. The study used a vaccine consisting of an Ad26 vector that expressed Wuhan-strain SARS-CoV-2 spike.

Here the sequenced sample was peripheral blood, taken in a trial of Ad26.COV2.S vaccine versus placebo. This clonotype was sampled from a person aged 18-60 years who received the Ad26.COV2.S COVID-19 vaccine or a placebo. The V call is TRBV28, the J call TRBJ1-4; D gene unclear. The CDR3 DNA is TGTGCCAGCAGTACTTGGGAGGCAGATAAACTGTTTTTT. Translating gives CASSTWEADKLFF.